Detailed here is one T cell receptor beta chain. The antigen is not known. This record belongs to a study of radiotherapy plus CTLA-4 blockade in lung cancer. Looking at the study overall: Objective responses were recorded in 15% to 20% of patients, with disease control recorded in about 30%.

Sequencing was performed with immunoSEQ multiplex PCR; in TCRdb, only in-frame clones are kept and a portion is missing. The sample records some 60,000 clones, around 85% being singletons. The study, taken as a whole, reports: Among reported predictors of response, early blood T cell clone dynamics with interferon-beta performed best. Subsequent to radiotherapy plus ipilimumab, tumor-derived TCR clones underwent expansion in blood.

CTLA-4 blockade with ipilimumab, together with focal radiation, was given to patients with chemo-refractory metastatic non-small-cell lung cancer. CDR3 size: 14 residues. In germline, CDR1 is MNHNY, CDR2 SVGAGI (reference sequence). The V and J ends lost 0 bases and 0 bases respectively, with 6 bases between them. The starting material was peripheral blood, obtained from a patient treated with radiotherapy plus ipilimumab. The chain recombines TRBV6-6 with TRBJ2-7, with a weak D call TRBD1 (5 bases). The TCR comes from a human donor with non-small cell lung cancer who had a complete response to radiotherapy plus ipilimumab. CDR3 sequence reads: CASSYSDTSYEQYF. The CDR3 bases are TGTGCCAGCAGTTACTCGGACACCTCCTACGAGCAGTACTTC.